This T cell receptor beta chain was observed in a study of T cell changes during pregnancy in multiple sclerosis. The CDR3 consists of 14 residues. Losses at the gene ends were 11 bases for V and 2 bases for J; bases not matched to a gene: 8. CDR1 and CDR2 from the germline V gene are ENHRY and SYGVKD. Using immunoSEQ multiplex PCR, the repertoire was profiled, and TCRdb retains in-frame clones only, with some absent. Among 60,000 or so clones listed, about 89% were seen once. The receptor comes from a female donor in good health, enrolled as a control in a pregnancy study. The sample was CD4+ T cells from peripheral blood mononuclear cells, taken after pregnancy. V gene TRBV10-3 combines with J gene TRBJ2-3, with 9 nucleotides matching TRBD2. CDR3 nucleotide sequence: TGTGCCCTCGGGGCGGGGGGGGACACAGATACGCAGTATTTT. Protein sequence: CALGAGGDTDTQYF.